Below are 13 T cell receptor beta chains sequenced from a single sample in a study of blood T cell repertoires in COVID-19. Assay: immunoSEQ multiplex PCR; the TCRdb copy retains only in-frame clones and omits some. The sample has over 85,000 clones; about 72% are singletons. The specimen was peripheral blood. The receptors derive from a man in his sixties with active or convalescent COVID-19.

In this sample, this clone turned up once. This CDR3 is CATPTGGNAEAFF. CDR3 DNA: TGTGCCACCCCGACAGGGGGCAACGCTGAAGCTTTCTTT. The V gene is TRBV24-1, the J gene TRBJ1-1, with TRBD1 matching 10 bases. The CDR3 extends over 13 amino acids. The germline gives CDR1 KGHDR, CDR2 SFDVKD. The V gene end was trimmed by 9 bases and the J gene end by 6 bases; junction bases not matched to a gene: 6.

This clone has just a few counts. CDR3 nucleotides: TGTGCCAGCAGTTACTCAAGACAGAGAGGAAACTCACCCCTCCACTTT. It yields the protein CASSYSRQRGNSPLHF. This chain joins TRBV6-5 and TRBJ1-6; TRBD1 might be the D (5 bases). CDR1 is MNHEY, CDR2 SVGAGI, per germline. Trimming took off 0 bases at V and 10 bases at J, with 16 bases between the two ends. The CDR3 contains 16 residues.

This rearrangement joins TRBV28 to TRBJ2-2, with D maybe TRBD1 (6 bases). V was pared by 6 bases and J by 4 bases, with 15 bases between. The length of the CDR3 is 15 residues. Germline CDR1 is MDHEN and CDR2 is SYDVKM. Here the CDR3 reads CASRSGAVGTGELFF. CDR3 nucleotide sequence: TGTGCCAGCAGATCAGGGGCAGTGGGCACCGGGGAGCTGTTTTTT.

The J gene is TRBJ2-2, the V gene TRBV7-9; 7 bases are a match to TRBD1. CDR3 length: 14 amino acids. Germline V CDR1 and CDR2: SEHNR, FQNEAQ (reference sequence). V gave up 7 bases and J gave up 0 bases; unmatched junction bases: 2. The CDR3 DNA reads TGTGCCAGCATAGGGACAGCGAACACCGGGGAGCTGTTTTTT. Amino acids: CASIGTANTGELFF.

This clone was counted a single time. This sequence joins TRBV7-2 and TRBJ2-4, with 7 nucleotides matching TRBD2. J lost 6 bases, V lost 1 base, and 3 bases had no gene match. There are 14 residues in the CDR3. Germline CDR1 reads SGHTA; CDR2 reads FQGNSA. The CDR3 DNA sequence: TGTGCCAGCAGCTTAGGACTAGCAGGAAACATTCAGTACTTC. Protein: CASSLGLAGNIQYF.

This chain connects TRBV3-1 (or the pseudogene TRBV3-2) to TRBJ2-3; 7 bases map to TRBD2. This CDR3 region has 15 residues. Germline lookup yields CDR1 LGHDT and CDR2 YNNKEL (reference sequence). The junction had 12 bases not matched to a gene; V was cut back by 4 bases and J by 8 bases. DNA of the CDR3: TGTGCCAGCAGCCCCTACCGGACTAGTCAAGGTACGCAGTATTTT. Residues: CASSPYRTSQGTQYF.

The chain employs TRBV13 and TRBJ2-7; 10 bases map to TRBD1. Germline-derived CDR1 and CDR2 are PRHDT and FYEKMQ (reference sequence). J gave up 3 bases and V 5 bases, and 4 bases lay outside the gene matches. The length of the CDR3 is 14 residues. CDR3 DNA: TGTGCCAGCAGCGGATGGGACAGGGGCTACGAGCAGTACTTC. As protein: CASSGWDRGYEQYF.

The chain carries TRBV7-9 and TRBJ2-7; 7 bases agree with TRBD1. V lost 1 base to trimming and J lost 3 bases; unmatched junction nucleotides: 6. Germline values: CDR1 SEHNR, CDR2 FQNEAQ (reference sequence). CDR3 length: 15 amino acids. Here the CDR3 reads CASSLGDDRDYEQYF. DNA for the CDR3: TGTGCCAGCAGCTTAGGGGACGACAGGGACTACGAGCAGTACTTC.

The chain joins TRBV3-1 (or the pseudogene TRBV3-2) to TRBJ2-7, with D possibly TRBD2 on 5 matching bases. The CDR3 has 16 amino acids. The V end was cut by 4 bases, the J end by 2 bases, with 18 bases between. Germline assignment: CDR1 LGHDT and CDR2 YNNKEL (reference sequence). CDR3 loop: CASSLLAKDFTYEQYV. DNA for the CDR3: TGTGCCAGCAGCCTCCTAGCCAAGGATTTTACCTACGAGCAGTACGTC.

CDR3 in amino acids: CATSASEAAGKNEAFF. The CDR3 nucleotides read TGTGCCACCAGTGCCTCTGAGGCCGCAGGGAAAAATGAAGCTTTCTTT. The gene calls are TRBV24-1 and TRBJ1-1; weak D call: TRBD1 (5 bases). The CDR3 covers 16 residues. V lost 5 bases to trimming and J lost 7 bases, with 22 bases between them. Per the germline V gene, CDR1 is KGHDR and CDR2 is SFDVKD.

CDR3 loop: CAWSGGVNQPQHF. The DNA for the CDR3 is TGTGCCTGGAGTGGGGGAGTGAATCAGCCCCAGCATTTT. The chain carries TRBV30 and TRBJ1-5; D is undetermined. This CDR3 is built from 13 residues. Trimming took 1 base from V and 4 from J, leaving 8 bases between them. Germline assignment: CDR1 GTSNPN and CDR2 SVGIG (reference sequence).

The chain links TRBV27 to TRBJ1-1, with 7 bases aligning to TRBD1. Germline CDR1 is MNHEY and CDR2 is SMNVEV (reference sequence). CDR3 length: 14 amino acids. J was trimmed by 1 base and V by 5 bases; bases with no gene match: 4. The CDR3 bases are TGTGCCAGCAGTCCAGGGGGAGAGAACACTGAAGCTTTCTTT. Protein sequence: CASSPGGENTEAFF.

The chain uses TRBV27 and TRBJ1-1; 10 bases agree with TRBD1. V dropped 5 bases and J dropped 5; count of bases not matched to a gene: 8. The germline gives CDR1 MNHEY, CDR2 SMNVEV (reference sequence). CDR3 length: 15 amino acids. Written as DNA, the CDR3 is TGTGCCAGCAGTCTAAAGGACAGGGGGGTGACTGAAGCTTTCTTT. This translates into CASSLKDRGVTEAFF.